The clone carrying this T cell receptor beta chain was observed a single time. What it binds is unknown. CDR1 is SGHDT and CDR2 is YYEEEE in the germline V gene. The CDR3 has 16 amino acids. V was clipped by 3 bases and J by 3 bases, with 19 bases between them. This sample is drawn from a study of cytomegalovirus exposure and HLA in healthy donors. Generated by immunoSEQ multiplex PCR, the TCRdb table keeps only in-frame clones and is missing some. This sample has roughly 120,000 clones, with roughly 86% found just once. General study points: Investigators reported 164 TCR beta chains as tied to cytomegalovirus.

The source of this sequence is a woman under 30 in good health and CMV-seronegative. Material for sequencing was PBMCs. The chain carries TRBV5-6 and TRBJ2-7, with D tentatively TRBD1 (5 bases). CDR3 protein: CASSWPRGQGFYEQYF. The CDR3 DNA sequence: TGTGCCAGCAGCTGGCCCCGCGGCCAGGGCTTCTACGAGCAGTACTTC.